This T cell receptor (beta chain) is drawn from a study of shared clonotypes between healthy human individuals. Study overall: Aged 18 to 49, the donors were two women and a few men. Study results and caveats: It was anticipated that sequencing depth would influence how many clonotypes donors shared.

Evenly divided among several immunoSEQ plates was the genomic DNA of each subset. Each replicate PCR on the sorted subsets used 200 ng DNA (approximately 33,000 T cell genomes). Here immunoSEQ multiplex PCR was the method, and the copy in TCRdb shows in-frame clones only, minus some. The table includes approximately 2,300,000 clones, 85% to 95% detected once. Germline CDR1 and CDR2: SGDLS and YYNGEE. The CDR3 sequence is 15 residues long. Trimming took 4 bases from V and 7 from J; bases not matched to a gene: 9. Concerning this clone itself: What it recognizes is unknown.

The clonotype was recovered from a man between 18 and 35 years old in good health. Some clones in this sample may be carry-over from other donors' samples. The rearrangement links TRBV9 to TRBJ2-1, with 9 bases aligning to TRBD1. Sequenced material: naive CD4+ T cells from PBMCs. Subset reported: CD45RA+ positively selected. Written as DNA, the CDR3 is TGTGCCAGCAGCACCACCGGGACAGGGTGGAATGAGCAGTTCTTC. Translating gives CASSTTGTGWNEQFF. Full variable domain (remainder filled in from reference TRBV9 and TRBJ2-1): DSGVTQTPKHLITATGQRVTLRCSPRSGDLSVYWYQQSLDQGLQFLIQYYNGEERAKGNILERFSAQQFPDLHSELNLSSLELGDSALYFCASSTTGTGWNEQFFGPGTRLTVL.